The 23 T cell receptor beta chains presented below share a single source sample, sequenced in a study of T-cell memory formation after mild COVID-19. TCRdb reanalysed the 5' RACE reads using MiXCR and keeps one entry per CDR3 protein. The sample has 450,000 to 650,000 distinct CDR3 sequences; about a sixth are singletons. Source material: PBMCs or a T cell subset sorted from them (not recorded which). The receptors come from an adult woman who had mild COVID-19 (a few samples of this study predate the infection). Cell type and time point are not known.

The J gene is TRBJ1-5, the V gene TRBV7-9, with a possible D match to TRBD1 (6 bases). Germline values: CDR1 SEHNR, CDR2 FQNEAQ (reference sequence). V dropped 4 bases and J dropped 0 bases, with 16 bases sitting between them. This CDR3 spans 17 amino acids. The CDR3 DNA is TGTGCCAGCAGCTCCCCCCAGGACAGAACTAGCAATCAGCCCCAGCATTTT. As protein: CASSSPQDRTSNQPQHF.

The chain recombines TRBV24-1 with TRBJ1-5; D unresolved. The germline gives CDR1 KGHDR, CDR2 SFDVKD. Trimming took 6 bases from V and 0 from J, leaving 11 bases between them. CDR3 length: 15 residues. CDR3 protein: CATSPHEGSNQPQHF. CDR3 nucleotide sequence: TGTGCCACCAGTCCCCATGAGGGTAGCAATCAGCCCCAGCATTTT.

This clonotype has more than one count but fewer than ten. V and J are TRBV6-5 and TRBJ2-5, with a possible D match to TRBD1 (5 bases). V was shortened by 2 bases and J by 5 bases, with 18 bases between the two germline ends. Germline CDR1 MNHEY, CDR2 SVGAGI. The CDR3 extends over 16 amino acids. The CDR3 spells CASSYLSQGGTETQYF. The CDR3 DNA follows: TGTGCCAGCAGTTACCTGAGCCAGGGCGGTACGGAGACCCAGTACTTC.

The chain uses TRBV9 and TRBJ2-2; D unresolved. The germline V and J ends were trimmed by 0 bases and 6 bases, with 6 bases remaining between them. The CDR3 is 13 amino acids. Germline V gives CDR1 SGDLS, CDR2 YYNGEE. CDR3 amino acids: CASSVAESGELFF. The CDR3 nucleotides are TGTGCCAGCAGCGTAGCCGAGTCCGGGGAGCTGTTTTTT.

The CDR3 nucleotides read TGCGCCAGCAGCTTGGTGAACGGGGGGGCCATAGATACGCAGTATTTT. This translates into CASSLVNGGAIDTQYF. This chain uses TRBV5-1 with TRBJ2-3; 8 bases agree with TRBD2. V shed 0 bases and J 5 bases; nucleotides not matched to a gene: 8. This CDR3 is 16 amino acids long. Germline loops: CDR1 SGHRS, CDR2 YFSETQ.

The J gene is TRBJ1-1, the V gene TRBV4-1, with a possible D match to TRBD1 (5 bases). Germline values: CDR1 MGHRA, CDR2 YSYEKL. The ends were cut back, 4 bases at V and 1 base at J, with 10 bases in the middle. The CDR3 has 14 amino acids. CDR3 amino acids: CASSRDDRNTEAFF. DNA for the CDR3: TGCGCCAGCAGCCGAGATGACAGGAACACTGAAGCTTTCTTT.

This clonotype was seen a handful of times. The chain employs TRBV6-2 or TRBV6-3 and TRBJ2-2; D is unresolved. This CDR3 contains 14 residues. Trimming removed 6 bases at V and 1 base at J, with 9 bases between. Germline V lookup: CDR1 MNHEY, CDR2 SVGEGT. CDR3 loop: CASRPHLNTGELFF. As DNA, the CDR3 is TGTGCCAGCAGACCTCACCTGAACACCGGGGAGCTGTTTTTT.

This clonotype was detected only a few times. The V call is TRBV6-5, the J call TRBJ2-7, with unresolved D. Trimming stripped 6 bases from V and 3 bases from J, with 6 bases between. Germline values: CDR1 MNHEY, CDR2 SVGAGI. CDR3 length: 11 residues. CDR3 sequence reads: CASRKIYEQYF. DNA for the CDR3: TGTGCCAGCAGGAAGATCTACGAGCAGTACTTC.

This clonotype was detected only a few times. The V and J genes are TRBV20-1 and TRBJ1-2, with 12 positions matching TRBD1. The CDR3 has 20 residues. Germline trimming cut 0 bases from V and 6 bases from J; bases unmatched to any gene: 20. Germline CDR1 is DFQATT and CDR2 is SNEGSKA (reference sequence). CDR3 nucleotide sequence: TGCAGTGCTAGAGATCTAAGGAGATTGGGGGACAGGGGGCATGTAGATGGCTACACCTTC. Its protein product is CSARDLRRLGDRGHVDGYTF.

This clonotype occurred a few times. This chain joins TRBV18 and TRBJ1-1; the D gene is possibly TRBD1 (5 bases). CDR1 and CDR2 (germline): KGHSH, LQKENI. There are 13 residues in the CDR3. Between the trimmed V and J ends, which lost 7 bases and 1 base, there was a span of 10 bases. CDR3 in amino acids: CASWRTGNTEAFF. Here the CDR3 DNA reads TGTGCCAGCTGGCGAACAGGGAACACTGAAGCTTTCTTT. Combining the CDR3 with reference TRBV18 and TRBJ1-1 gives the whole variable domain NAGVMQNPRHLVRRRGQEARLRCSPMKGHSHVYWYRQLPEEGLKFMVYLQKENIIDESGMPKERFSAEFPKEGPSILRIQQVVRGDSAAYFCASWRTGNTEAFFGQGTRLTVV.

The rearrangement joins TRBV18 to TRBJ1-2; 10 nucleotides align to TRBD1. CDR1 is KGHSH, CDR2 LQKENI, per germline. The CDR3 sequence is 14 residues long. V lost 2 bases and J lost 7; bases outside the gene matches: 4. CDR3 DNA sequence: TGTGCCAGCTCACCAGCCGGGACAGGGGTTGGCTACACCTTC. Residues: CASSPAGTGVGYTF. The full variable domain, completed using reference TRBV18 and TRBJ1-2, is NAGVMQNPRHLVRRRGQEARLRCSPMKGHSHVYWYRQLPEEGLKFMVYLQKENIIDESGMPKERFSAEFPKEGPSILRIQQVVRGDSAAYFCASSPAGTGVGYTFGSGTRLTVV.

This clonotype has a handful of counts. CDR3 loop: CASSKRGLTEAFF. The CDR3 nucleotides are TGTGCCAGCTCCAAAAGGGGTCTTACTGAAGCTTTCTTT. The V call is TRBV12-3 or TRBV12-4, the J call TRBJ1-1; TRBD1 is a possible D gene (5 bases). V lost 8 bases to trimming and J lost 5 bases, with 15 bases between them. CDR3 size: 13 residues.

This clonotype was counted between two and nine times. V gene TRBV18 combines with J gene TRBJ2-5; D perhaps matches TRBD1 (5 bases). V gave up 3 bases and J gave up 2 bases, with 13 bases separating them. CDR3 length: 15 residues. The V gene's germline CDR1 is KGHSH and CDR2 LQKENI. CDR3 DNA: TGTGCCAGCTCACCCCTCCTTGACAGTCAAGAGACCCAGTACTTC. Translation: CASSPLLDSQETQYF.

This clonotype was detected a few times. The chain combines TRBV30 with TRBJ2-7; 9 nucleotides match TRBD2. This CDR3 is built from 13 residues. The germline CDR1 and CDR2 sequences are GTSNPN and SVGIG (reference sequence). V was pared by 8 bases and J by 4 bases, with 9 bases of the junction left unmatched. The DNA of the CDR3 is TGTGCCGGGACCGGGACTAGCTCTTACGAGCAGTACTTC. Its translation: CAGTGTSSYEQYF.

This clonotype was seen ten or more times. V is TRBV28 and J is TRBJ2-7; 11 nucleotides align to TRBD1. The J segment lost 2 bases and the V segment lost 6 bases, leaving 3 bases of the junction unmatched. Germline values: CDR1 MDHEN, CDR2 SYDVKM. CDR3 length: 14 amino acids. CDR3 sequence reads: CASRDRGRPYEQYF. The CDR3 region has the DNA TGTGCCAGCAGGGACAGGGGGCGCCCCTACGAGCAGTACTTC. Based on the CDR3 plus reference TRBV28 and TRBJ2-7, the full variable domain is DVKVTQSSRYLVKRTGEKVFLECVQDMDHENMFWYRQDPGLGLRLIYFSYDVKMKEKGDIPEGYSVSREKKERFSLILESASTNQTSMYLCASRDRGRPYEQYFGPGTRLTVT.

The genes are TRBV5-1 and TRBJ2-3, with TRBD2 as a possible D gene (5 bases). Trimming stripped 5 bases from V and 0 bases from J, with 13 bases between. Per germline, CDR1 SGHRS and CDR2 YFSETQ. The CDR3 extends over 15 amino acids. The CDR3 DNA reads TGCGCCAGCAGGCTCGCGGGCTTTAGCACAGATACGCAGTATTTT. Its translation is CASRLAGFSTDTQYF.

The chain joins TRBV6-1 to TRBJ2-1; the match to TRBD1 covers 9 bases. The CDR3 contains 16 residues. V lost 2 bases, J lost 4 bases, and 6 bases stayed unmatched. In germline, CDR1 is MNHNS, CDR2 SASEGT. In DNA form, the CDR3 reads TGTGCCAGCAGTGAAAATTGGGACAGGGAGTACAATGAGCAGTTCTTC. Amino acid sequence: CASSENWDREYNEQFF.

This clonotype has just a few counts. The chain is built from TRBV4-2 and TRBJ1-1, with no clear D. Trimming removed 3 bases from V and 1 base from J, with 12 bases in between. The CDR3 runs to 15 residues. Germline CDR1 and CDR2: LGHNA and YNFKEQ. DNA of the CDR3: TGTGCCAGCAGCCACCCCGCAGGAGGGAACACTGAAGCTTTCTTT. Amino acids: CASSHPAGGNTEAFF.

This clonotype has ten or more counts. The rearrangement links TRBV5-6 to TRBJ1-6, with a possible D match to TRBD1 (6 bases). This CDR3 has 15 amino acids. With 4 bases removed from V and 7 bases from J, the gap between germline ends came to 15 bases. From germline, CDR1 is SGHDT and CDR2 YYEEEE. CDR3 sequence: CASSPRGRSNSPLHF. CDR3 nucleotide sequence: TGTGCCAGCAGCCCCCGGGGGCGATCAAATTCACCCCTCCACTTT.

CDR3 nucleotide sequence: TGTGCCAGCAGTTTAGGGACAGCCGAGAATCAGCCCCAGCATTTT. Translated: CASSLGTAENQPQHF. This chain joins TRBV12-3 or TRBV12-4 and TRBJ1-5; D possibly corresponds to TRBD1 (6 bases). The germline V and J ends were trimmed by 1 base and 4 bases, with 11 bases remaining between them. The CDR3 spans 15 residues.

This sequence joins TRBV5-6 and TRBJ2-2; D remains unclear. V lost 5 bases, J lost 0 bases, and 17 bases lay in between. Per germline, CDR1 SGHDT and CDR2 YYEEEE. This CDR3 spans 17 amino acids. This CDR3 reads CASSTPHEASNTGELFF. CDR3 sequence (DNA): TGTGCCAGCAGTACGCCACACGAAGCCTCGAACACCGGGGAGCTGTTTTTT.

The sample holds a few counts of this clonotype. J is TRBJ2-6 and V is TRBV7-9; 9 bases are a match to TRBD1. The CDR3 spans 20 residues. CDR1 is SEHNR, CDR2 FQNEAQ, per germline (reference sequence). J was trimmed by 0 bases and V by 2 bases; bases with no gene match: 11. The CDR3 region has the DNA TGTGCCAGCAGCTTAATCTTCACGAGGGACAGGGACTCTGGGGCCAACGTCCTGACTTTC. It translates to CASSLIFTRDRDSGANVLTF.

This clonotype appeared many times. This chain uses TRBV4-2 with TRBJ2-2; D is ambiguous. CDR3 length: 12 residues. The germline gives CDR1 LGHNA, CDR2 YNFKEQ. Trimming pared 2 bases from V and 4 bases from J, leaving 2 bases between. CDR3 in amino acids: CASSQRTGELFF. The CDR3, as DNA: TGTGCCAGCAGCCAACGCACCGGGGAGCTGTTTTTT.